Reported below is one TCR beta chain. These data are taken from a study of blood T cell repertoires in COVID-19. Method: immunoSEQ multiplex PCR; TCRdb's copy keeps in-frame clones and lacks some. Altogether 400,000 or so clones are present, approximately 89% being singletons, with the ten largest covering around 1.5%. Patients of the Seattle cohort, enrolled during active infection, were followed longitudinally. The CDR3 consists of 14 residues. Trimming removed 2 bases from V and 4 bases from J; junction bases left unmatched: 5. Germline-derived CDR1 and CDR2 are GTSNPN and SVGIG (reference sequence).

The sample taken for sequencing was peripheral blood. The receptor comes from a middle-aged woman with COVID-19, enrolled during active disease. This chain uses TRBV30 with TRBJ1-2; 9 bases align to TRBD1. This chain's CDR3 is CAWSPGQGLYGYTF. The CDR3 DNA reads TGTGCCTGGAGTCCGGGACAGGGCCTCTATGGCTACACCTTC.